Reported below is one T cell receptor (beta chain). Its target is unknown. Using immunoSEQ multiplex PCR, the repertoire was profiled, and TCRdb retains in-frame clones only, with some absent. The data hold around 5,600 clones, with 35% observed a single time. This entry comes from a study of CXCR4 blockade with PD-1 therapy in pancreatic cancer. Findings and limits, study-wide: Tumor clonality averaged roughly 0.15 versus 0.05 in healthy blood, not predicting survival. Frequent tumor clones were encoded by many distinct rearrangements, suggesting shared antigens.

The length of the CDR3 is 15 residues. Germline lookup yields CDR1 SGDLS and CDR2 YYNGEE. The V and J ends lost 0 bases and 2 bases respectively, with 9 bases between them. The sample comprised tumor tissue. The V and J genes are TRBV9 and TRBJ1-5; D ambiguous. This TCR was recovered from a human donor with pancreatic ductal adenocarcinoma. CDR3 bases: TGTGCCAGCAGCGTAGGGGAAATTGGCAATCAGCCCCAGCATTTT. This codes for CASSVGEIGNQPQHF. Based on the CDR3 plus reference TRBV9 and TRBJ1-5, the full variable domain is DSGVTQTPKHLITATGQRVTLRCSPRSGDLSVYWYQQSLDQGLQFLIQYYNGEERAKGNILERFSAQQFPDLHSELNLSSLELGDSALYFCASSVGEIGNQPQHFGDGTRLSIL.